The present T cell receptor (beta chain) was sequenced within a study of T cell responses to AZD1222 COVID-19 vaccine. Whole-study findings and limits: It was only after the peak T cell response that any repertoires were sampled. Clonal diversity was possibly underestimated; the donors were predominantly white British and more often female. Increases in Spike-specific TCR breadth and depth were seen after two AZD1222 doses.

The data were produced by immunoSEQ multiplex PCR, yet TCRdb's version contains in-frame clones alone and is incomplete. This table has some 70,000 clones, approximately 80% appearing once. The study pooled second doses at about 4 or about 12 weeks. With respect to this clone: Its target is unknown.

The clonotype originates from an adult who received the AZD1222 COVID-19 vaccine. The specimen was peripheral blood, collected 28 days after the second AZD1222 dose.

This chain's CDR3 is CASSLWDQPQHF. Here the CDR3 DNA reads TGTGCCAGCAGCTTATGGGATCAGCCCCAGCATTTT. The chain employs TRBV7-2 and TRBJ1-5; no clear D gene. Germline V CDR1 and CDR2: SGHTA, FQGNSA. The CDR3 is made up of 12 amino acids. The V gene lost 2 bases and the J gene lost 5 bases, with 4 bases spanning the gap.